These 5 T cell receptor beta chains were all obtained from the same sample, sequenced in a study of post-analysis software for immune sequencing data. Study-wide findings and caveats: There were a few TRBV segments more frequent in patients than controls, and TRBV5-6, TRBV5-1 and TRBV20-1 were among them.

No antigen has been assigned to these receptors. Built from TCR beta cDNA, the libraries had unique molecular identifiers in them. MiXCR was run by TCRdb on the PCR reads, yielding one entry per CDR3 protein. The sample lists roughly 170,000 distinct CDR3 sequences, about 30% occurring once. Source material: blood. Every receptor here comes from a girl aged 5-17 years with multiple sclerosis.

Concerning this clonotype: This may arise from a read error, as a much more abundant clone is one base away. V and J are TRBV7-9 and TRBJ2-3; D is unclear. Germline-derived CDR1 and CDR2 are SEHNR and FQNEAQ (reference sequence). The CDR3 consists of 12 residues. This chain's CDR3 is CASSFTADTQCF. The CDR3 coding sequence is TGTGCCAGCAGCTTCACGGCAGATACGCAGTGTTTT.

This clonotype was seen a few times. This rearrangement joins TRBV6-2 or TRBV6-3 to TRBJ1-1; D is ambiguous. The germline CDR1 and CDR2 sequences are MNHEY and SVGEGT. There are 11 residues in the CDR3. Trimming shortened V by 4 bases and J by 8 bases, and 8 bases separated the two germline ends. The CDR3 loop is CASSWKEEAFF. The CDR3, as DNA: TGTGCCAGCAGTTGGAAAGAAGAAGCTTTCTTT.

Points on this clonotype: The junction departs from germline at one end; a sequencing error may be responsible. V is TRBV5-8 and J is TRBJ2-1; 10 bases fit TRBD2. This CDR3 is built from 16 residues. The germline V gene has CDR1 SGHTS and CDR2 YDEGEE. The chain's CDR3 is CAGSRGTSAPYNEQFF. CDR3 bases: TGTGCCGGCAGTCGAGGGACTAGCGCACCATACAATGAGCAGTTCTTC.

The chain couples TRBV13 to TRBJ1-2; TRBD1 matches at 7 bases. Trimming removed 5 bases from V and 2 bases from J; junction bases left unmatched: 11. The CDR3 runs 16 residues. Per the germline V gene, CDR1 is PRHDT and CDR2 is FYEKMQ (reference sequence). The CDR3 spells CASSRLGQAPNYGYTF. The CDR3 nucleotides are TGTGCCAGCAGCCGCCTCGGACAGGCCCCGAACTATGGCTACACCTTC.

The rearrangement links TRBV11-2 to TRBJ2-3, with D perhaps matching TRBD1 (5 bases). Trimming removed 4 bases from V and 6 bases from J, with 44 bases in between. Germline V gives CDR1 SGHAT, CDR2 FQNNGV. CDR3 length: 24 amino acids. The CDR3 nucleotides are TGTGCCAGCAGCTACATTGACTGGCCCAGGCACCCGGCTGACAGTGCTCGCGGCGTGGATACGCAGTATTTT. Protein product: CASSYIDWPRHPADSARGVDTQYF.